The source of this TCR beta chain is a study of cytomegalovirus exposure and HLA in healthy donors. The overall study: Approximately 170 million T cells yielded over 90 million unique TCR beta sequences in earlier analysis.

Findings and caveats of the study: Later analysis associated a missense DCLRE1C variant with TCR beta V- and J-gene trimming. Researchers had no immune exposure information except CMV serostatus available. Diagnosis of cytomegalovirus status made by the classifier reportedly showed high specificity and sensitivity.

This clone was detected only a few times. The antigen is undetermined. Trimming removed 1 base from V and 8 bases from J; junction bases left unmatched: 8. Germline V gives CDR1 SGHRS, CDR2 YFSETQ. CDR3 length: 15 amino acids. PCR amplification relied on 60 Vbeta primers (plus 13 Jbeta primers). Sequencing was performed with immunoSEQ multiplex PCR; in TCRdb, only in-frame clones are kept and a portion is missing. The sample lists nearly 65,000 clones; around 73% were seen once. What was sequenced was PBMCs. This TCR was recovered from a man aged 45-60 years in good health and CMV-seronegative. This chain joins TRBV5-1 and TRBJ2-1; 8 bases are a match to TRBD2. The CDR3 DNA follows: TGCGCCAGCAGCTTGCGTCCGGGGGGGATCGATGAGCAGTTCTTC. This sequence encodes CASSLRPGGIDEQFF.